This T cell receptor beta chain comes out of a study of monozygotic twins with inflammatory bowel disease. Findings and caveats of the study: Especially with disease activity, IBD patients had fewer clonotypes in common with others than healthy twins did. IBD patients had lower TCRbeta diversity (inverse Simpson) than healthy co-twins.

Blood was drawn once per donor, and each sample measured 2 to 2.5 ml. A remark on this clonotype: Its cognate antigen is unknown.

From the 5' RACE reads, TCRdb lists one entry per CDR3 protein and no DNA. The sample table sets out around 410,000 distinct CDR3 sequences. Sequencing used blood. The TCR sequence derives from a human donor with ulcerative colitis or Crohn's disease, or a healthy co-twin of an affected twin (not recorded which).

CDR3: CASRFSGANVLTF. This rearrangement joins TRBV6-5 to TRBJ2-6. From germline, CDR1 is MNHEY and CDR2 SVGAGI. This CDR3 comprises 13 residues.